The 28 T cell receptor beta chains listed next were all sequenced from one sample in a study of beta chain features in type 1 diabetes. Their antigens remain unidentified. General study findings and limits: Shortening of TCRB CDR3s, moderate but significant, appeared in all four CD4+ subsets of Type 1 diabetes patients.

Of the isolated RNA, all was reverse transcribed, and so the sequenced material was expressed TCRB transcripts. The assay was immunoSEQ multiplex PCR, and TCRdb's table has in-frame clones only and misses some. The data show hundreds of thousands of clones, roughly 13% seen once. The sequencing sample was made of naive CD4+ T cells from blood. The receptor set was obtained from a young man with type 1 diabetes.

This chain connects TRBV19 to TRBJ2-2, with no clear D. The CDR3 length is 13 residues. Trimming took 5 bases from V and 6 from J, leaving 10 bases between them. Germline V lookup: CDR1 LNHDA, CDR2 SQIVND (reference sequence). The CDR3 DNA follows: TGTGCCAGTAGTCTTAGGGTGCCCGGGGAGCTGTTTTTT. Translating gives CASSLRVPGELFF. Full variable domain (remainder filled in from reference TRBV19 and TRBJ2-2): DGGITQSPKYLFRKEGQNVTLSCEQNLNHDAMYWYRQDPGQGLRLIYYSQIVNDFQKGDIAEGYSVSREKKESFPLTVTSAQKNPTAFYLCASSLRVPGELFFGEGSRLTVL.

The chain carries TRBV30 and TRBJ2-7; 8 bases map to TRBD1. V lost 2 bases and J lost 7; bases outside the gene matches: 1. The CDR3 is made up of 11 amino acids. Per the germline V gene, CDR1 is GTSNPN and CDR2 is SVGIG (reference sequence). The CDR3 DNA reads TGTGCCTGGAGTAGACAGGGGGAGCAGTACTTC. As protein: CAWSRQGEQYF.

This clone was recorded a few times. The CDR3 sequence is CASSPLRGSDIQYF. DNA of the CDR3: TGTGCCAGCTCACCCCTGAGAGGTTCGGACATTCAGTACTTC. J is TRBJ2-4 and V is TRBV18; D is ambiguous. From germline, CDR1 is KGHSH and CDR2 LQKENI. Trimming pared 3 bases from V and 8 bases from J, leaving 14 bases between. The CDR3 has 14 amino acids.

The CDR3 DNA is TGTGCCAGCAGTGAATACGAATTCGGCTACACCTTC. Amino acid sequence: CASSEYEFGYTF. The chain links TRBV25-1 to TRBJ1-2; D not resolved. Trimming removed 0 bases at V and 8 bases at J, with 7 bases between. The germline gives CDR1 MGHDK, CDR2 SYGVNS. The CDR3 extends over 12 amino acids.

The chain carries TRBV7-6 and TRBJ1-3; D is ambiguous. There are 16 residues in the CDR3. V was clipped by 3 bases and J by 0 bases, with 12 bases between them. The germline V gene encodes CDR1 SGHVS and CDR2 FNYEAQ. The CDR3: CASSFTPQSSGNTIYF. CDR3 bases: TGTGCCAGCAGCTTTACCCCTCAAAGCTCTGGAAACACCATATATTTT.

This clone was recorded a few times. CDR3 in amino acids: CASSFGSTNEKLFF. As DNA, the CDR3 is TGTGCCAGCAGCTTTGGGTCAACTAATGAAAAACTGTTTTTT. The rearrangement joins TRBV7-2 to TRBJ1-4; no definite D call. The CDR3 consists of 14 residues. Looked up from germline, CDR1 is SGHTA and CDR2 is FQGNSA. The V gene lost 3 bases and the J gene lost 0 bases, with 5 bases spanning the gap.

V usage is TRBV5-4 and J usage is TRBJ2-3; 8 bases align to TRBD2. After removal of 4 bases from V and 1 base from J, the junction contained 5 bases not matched to a gene. CDR1 SGHNT and CDR2 YYREEE come from the germline V gene (reference sequence). The CDR3 extends over 15 amino acids. CDR3 sequence reads: CASSVSGAGTDTQYF. The CDR3 bases are TGTGCCAGCAGCGTTAGCGGGGCGGGCACAGATACGCAGTATTTT.

V gene TRBV9 combines with J gene TRBJ2-2, with a weak D call TRBD2 (6 bases). The CDR3 contains 17 residues. V was shortened by 7 bases and J by 2 bases, with 21 bases between the two germline ends. The germline V gene has CDR1 SGDLS and CDR2 YYNGEE. In DNA form, the CDR3 reads TGTGCCAGCGCTGGGTCGGGCGGGGTAAGAAACACCGGGGAGCTGTTTTTT. Protein product: CASAGSGGVRNTGELFF.

This clone showed up just a few times. The chain uses TRBV29-1 and TRBJ2-7; 10 bases match TRBD1. This CDR3 has 14 amino acids. Looked up from germline, CDR1 is SQVTM and CDR2 is ANQGSEA. V lost 3 bases, J lost 5 bases, and 7 bases stayed unmatched. CDR3 loop: CSVEGQGILNEQYF. CDR3 bases: TGCAGCGTTGAGGGACAGGGGATTCTTAACGAGCAGTACTTC.

The V gene is TRBV15, the J gene TRBJ2-2; a possible D gene is TRBD2 (6 bases). CDR3 length equals 14 residues. Germline CDR1 is LNHNV and CDR2 is YYDKDF (reference sequence). The V and J ends lost 5 bases and 4 bases respectively, with 11 bases between them. Here the CDR3 reads CATSRGGFTGELFF. CDR3 in DNA: TGTGCCACCAGCCGAGGAGGGTTCACCGGGGAGCTGTTTTTT.

Of note for this clone: Given a much more abundant clone one base away, this may be a read error. The same CDR3 can be traced to other DNA sequences in this sample. CDR3: CASSFYNEQFF. The CDR3 DNA is TGTGCCAGCAGCTTTTACAATGAGCAGTTCTTC. The chain recombines TRBV7-9 with TRBJ2-1; D unclear. Per germline, CDR1 SEHNR and CDR2 FQNEAQ (reference sequence). V lost 3 bases to trimming and J lost 4 bases, with 1 base between them. The CDR3 consists of 11 residues.

The table lists this clone with a few counts. V and J are TRBV9 and TRBJ1-6; D call uncertain. Germline loops: CDR1 SGDLS, CDR2 YYNGEE. The CDR3 covers 15 residues. Trimming removed 0 bases at V and 8 bases at J, with 12 bases between. The CDR3 nucleotides read TGTGCCAGCAGCGTAGATCCAGGTATGGATTCACCCCTCCACTTT. This codes for CASSVDPGMDSPLHF.

The V and J genes are TRBV6-5 and TRBJ2-5, with D perhaps matching TRBD2 (5 bases). The CDR3 contains 16 residues. V lost 0 bases and J lost 4, with 15 bases in between. Germline V gene sequence: CDR1 MNHEY, CDR2 SVGAGI. The CDR3 loop is CASSYSFLPGGETQYF. CDR3 DNA: TGTGCCAGCAGTTACTCGTTTCTCCCCGGAGGAGAGACCCAGTACTTC.

This clone came up a few times. The J gene is TRBJ2-7, the V gene TRBV11-2; D is possibly TRBD1 or TRBD2 (5 bases each). The CDR3 consists of 15 residues. Germline V lookup: CDR1 SGHAT, CDR2 FQNNGV. The germline V and J ends were trimmed by 5 bases and 6 bases, with 20 bases remaining between them. CDR3 sequence (DNA): TGTGCCAGCAGCGTCCCGCGAGGGGTAGCCGGCGAGCAGTACTTC. Translated: CASSVPRGVAGEQYF.

J is TRBJ1-2 and V is TRBV6-5; D is unclear. Germline lookup yields CDR1 MNHEY and CDR2 SVGAGI. The CDR3 is made up of 15 amino acids. Deletions cut 3 bases from V and 2 bases from J, with 13 bases between. CDR3 amino acids: CASSYAFQGNYGYTF. CDR3 nucleotides: TGTGCCAGCAGTTATGCCTTCCAAGGGAACTATGGCTACACCTTC.

To note about this clone: The junction departs from the called germline gene at one end, perhaps through a read error. CDR3 nucleotide sequence: TGTGCCAGCACCTTATCGGCGGGGGGCTACCAAGAGACCCAGTACTTC. It translates to CASTLSAGGYQETQYF. This chain uses TRBV7-9 with TRBJ2-5; 8 bases match TRBD2. The length of the CDR3 is 16 residues. Germline CDR1 is SEHNR and CDR2 is FQNEAQ (reference sequence). The entire variable domain, with the rest obtained from reference TRBV7-9 and TRBJ2-5, is as follows: DTGVSQNPRHKITKRGQNVTFRCDPISEHNRLYWYRQTLGQGPEFLTYFQNEAQLEKSRLLSDRFSAERPKGSFSTLEIQRTEQGDSAMYLCASTLSAGGYQETQYFGPGTRLLVL.

The chain links TRBV6-5 to TRBJ1-1; no firm D call. The CDR3 runs to 12 residues. Germline CDR1 MNHEY, CDR2 SVGAGI. Trimming cost V 2 bases and J 7 bases, with 8 bases left between them. As DNA, the CDR3 is TGTGCCAGCAGTTACAACGAGGATGAAGCTTTCTTT. Translation gives CASSYNEDEAFF.

This clone was seen only a few times. V is TRBV30 and J is TRBJ2-3, with D unclear. This CDR3 contains 14 residues. Trimming took 0 bases from V and 2 from J, leaving 9 bases between them. Germline CDR1 is GTSNPN and CDR2 is SVGIG (reference sequence). Here the CDR3 DNA reads TGTGCCTGGAGTGTAGGCAGGCACACAGATACGCAGTATTTT. It translates to CAWSVGRHTDTQYF.

The rearrangement uses TRBV5-1 and TRBJ2-1, with TRBD2 matching 9 bases. The CDR3 extends over 14 amino acids. CDR1 is SGHRS, CDR2 YFSETQ, per germline. Trimming at V came to 1 base and at J to 8 bases, leaving 4 bases not matched to a gene. CDR3 DNA sequence: TGCGCCAGCAGCTTGATAGCGGGAGCGCATGAGCAGTTCTTC. Amino acids: CASSLIAGAHEQFF.

This clone came up a few times. This chain joins TRBV7-2 and TRBJ2-7; 9 bases are a match to TRBD1. CDR1 and CDR2 from the germline V gene are SGHTA and FQGNSA. Germline trimming cut 8 bases from V and 7 bases from J; bases unmatched to any gene: 9. The CDR3 has 13 amino acids. The DNA for the CDR3 is TGTGCCAGCCATCCACAGGGGGCGCGGGAGCAGTACTTC. Its protein is CASHPQGAREQYF.

This clone was found a few times. The J gene is TRBJ2-7, the V gene TRBV7-2; D possibly uses TRBD1 or TRBD2 (5 bases each). V lost 5 bases, J lost 2 bases, and 10 bases lay in between. This CDR3 contains 13 residues. CDR1 and CDR2 from the germline V gene are SGHTA and FQGNSA. CDR3 nucleotides: TGTGCCAGCAGCCGGGACGGTCCCTACGAGCAGTACTTC. This sequence encodes CASSRDGPYEQYF.

The table lists this clone with a few counts. The rearrangement joins TRBV29-1 to TRBJ1-1; possible D gene TRBD1, 5 bases. Trimming took off 6 bases at V and 4 bases at J, with 15 bases between the two ends. Germline values: CDR1 SQVTM, CDR2 ANQGSEA. This CDR3 comprises 13 residues. CDR3 residues: CSVTQGPGTEAFF. In DNA form, the CDR3 reads TGCAGCGTAACCCAGGGCCCAGGCACTGAAGCTTTCTTT.

The rearrangement uses TRBV7-6 and TRBJ2-2, with 7 bases identical to TRBD1. V trimming: 4 bases; J trimming: 1 base; junction bases outside the gene matches: 3. Germline CDR1 reads SGHVS; CDR2 reads FNYEAQ. This CDR3 spans 15 amino acids. The DNA for the CDR3 is TGTGCCAGCAGCTCAGGGGGATGGAACACCGGGGAGCTGTTTTTT. Protein sequence: CASSSGGWNTGELFF.

Remarks on this clone: The junction does not match germline at one end; this may be a read error. V and J are TRBV7-7 and TRBJ2-1, with D possibly matching TRBD1 (5 bases). CDR3 size: 15 residues. The germline CDR1 and CDR2 sequences are SSHAT and FNYEAQ (reference sequence). The CDR3 loop is CASSLAGFSYNEQFF. CDR3 nucleotide sequence: TGTGCTAGCAGCTTAGCAGGGTTCTCCTACAATGAGCAGTTCTTC.

This chain's CDR3 is CSVEQGTSGAGAQYF. DNA of the CDR3: TGCAGCGTTGAGCAGGGGACTAGCGGTGCCGGGGCCCAGTACTTC. This chain uses TRBV29-1 with TRBJ2-5, with TRBD2 matching 11 bases. Germline V gene sequence: CDR1 SQVTM, CDR2 ANQGSEA. The CDR3 is 15 residues long. V shed 3 bases, J shed 9 bases, and the junction held 12 bases outside the gene matches. Using reference TRBV29-1 and TRBJ2-5 for the parts outside the CDR3, the full variable domain is SAVISQKPSRDICQRGTSLTIQCQVDSQVTMMFWYRQQPGQSLTLIATANQGSEATYESGFVIDKFPISRPNLTFSTLTVSNMSPEDSSIYLCSVEQGTSGAGAQYFGPGTRLLVL.

This clone appeared a few times. The chain joins TRBV5-4 to TRBJ2-5; 8 positions agree with TRBD2. This CDR3 has 16 residues. Germline values: CDR1 SGHNT, CDR2 YYREEE (reference sequence). V lost 0 bases and J lost 1; bases outside the gene matches: 5. As DNA, the CDR3 is TGTGCCAGCAGCTTGGACGGCGGGAGGCTCCAAGAGACCCAGTACTTC. It codes for CASSLDGGRLQETQYF.

This chain connects TRBV29-1 to TRBJ2-2; maybe TRBD1 (5 bases). The CDR3 totals 16 residues. The V gene lost 4 bases and the J gene lost 7 bases, with 22 bases spanning the gap. The germline V gene has CDR1 SQVTM and CDR2 ANQGSEA. The CDR3 here is CSVVPYGAGWSGELFF. Here the CDR3 DNA reads TGCAGCGTTGTGCCATATGGGGCTGGGTGGAGCGGGGAGCTGTTTTTT.

This clone turned up a few times. The same CDR3 can be traced to other DNA sequences in this sample. The CDR3 nucleotides read TGTGCCAGCTCACCTCGGAGTGTTGATACGCAGTATTTT. Its protein product is CASSPRSVDTQYF. This chain joins TRBV18 and TRBJ2-3, with D hard to call. Between the trimmed V and J ends, which lost 3 bases and 6 bases, there was a span of 10 bases. The CDR3 is made up of 13 amino acids. Germline V CDR1 and CDR2: KGHSH, LQKENI.